These T cell receptor beta chains were read from a single sample in a study of blood T cell repertoires in COVID-19. The data were produced by immunoSEQ multiplex PCR, yet TCRdb's version contains in-frame clones alone and is incomplete. The sample includes just under 350,000 clones, 90% to 95% of them seen just once. The sample taken for sequencing was peripheral blood. The receptor set was obtained from a woman under 30 who had recovered from COVID-19. Both conserved end residues are part of each CDR3. D genes are given only for firm matches. The size field is filled for only some rows; it gives once, few, many or a size class.

D	size	V	J	DNA	CDR3
TRBD2	-	TRBV7-6	TRBJ2-1	TGTGCCAGCAGCCAACTAGCGGGAGGTCAGAATGAGCAGTTCTTC	CASSQLAGGQNEQFF
TRBD2	-	TRBV7-9	TRBJ2-4	TGTGCCAGCAGCCGGGGAGGACTAGCGGGAGATTGGACCAAAAACATTCAGTACTTC	CASSRGGLAGDWTKNIQYF
-	few	TRBV2	TRBJ2-1	TGTGCCAGCAGTGAGGGCAGGGGCCTCGGTGGGGAGCAGTTCTTC	CASSEGRGLGGEQFF
TRBD2	-	TRBV10-3	TRBJ2-3	TGTGCCATCAGTGAGCCAGCGGGAGTAACAGATACGCAGTATTTT	CAISEPAGVTDTQYF
-	-	TRBV14	TRBJ1-6	TGTGCCAGCAGCCAAGTGGTGGGCCCGAATTCACCCCTCCACTTT	CASSQVVGPNSPLHF
TRBD2	-	TRBV5-1	TRBJ2-3	TGCGCCAGCAGCTTATTTAGCGGGAATGAAGATACGCAGTATTTT	CASSLFSGNEDTQYF
-	-	TRBV7-2	TRBJ1-3	TGTGCCAGCAGCTTATTAGGGGCGCCCTACTCTGGAAACACCATATATTTT	CASSLLGAPYSGNTIYF
TRBD1	-	TRBV5-4	TRBJ1-2	TGTGCCAGCAGCTTGCAGGGGGCGGCCTATGGCTACACCTTC	CASSLQGAAYGYTF
-	-	TRBV6-5	TRBJ1-2	TGTGCCAGCAGCTACGACAGTAACTATGGCTACACCTTC	CASSYDSNYGYTF
TRBD2	-	TRBV7-2	TRBJ2-3	TGTGCCAGCAGCTTAGAGCGGGAGATAAGTGACACGCAGTATTTT	CASSLEREISDTQYF
-	-	TRBV11-3	TRBJ1-2	TGTGCCAGCAGCTTAAGCGGGGATGGCTACACCTTC	CASSLSGDGYTF
TRBD1	-	TRBV6-5	TRBJ1-3	TGTGCCAGCAGTTCCAGGGGGCTTGGAAACACCATATATTTT	CASSSRGLGNTIYF
TRBD1	-	TRBV24-1	TRBJ1-2	TGTGCCACCAGTGACCGAGGGACAGGGGGGAACTATGGCTACACCTTC	CATSDRGTGGNYGYTF
-	-	TRBV15	TRBJ1-2	TGTGCCACCAGCAGCAGGTCTACCAACTATGGCTACACCTTC	CATSSRSTNYGYTF
-	-	TRBV7-2	TRBJ1-2	TGTGCCAGCAGCCTGAACTATGGCTACACCTTC	CASSLNYGYTF
TRBD2	few	TRBV9	TRBJ2-6	TGTGCCAGCAGCGGCGGACTAGCGGGTTTCTCTGGGGCCAACGTCCTGACTTTC	CASSGGLAGFSGANVLTF
-	-	TRBV7-9	TRBJ2-1	TGTGCCAGCAGCGCGACAGTCCTCAGCTCCTACAATGAGCAGTTCTTC	CASSATVLSSYNEQFF
-	-	TRBV6-4	TRBJ2-1	TGTGCCAGCGGGAAGGACTCATACAATGAGCAGTTCTTC	CASGKDSYNEQFF
TRBD2	-	TRBV7-2	TRBJ2-1	TGTGCCAGCAGCATAGCGGGAGGCTCCTACAATGAGCAGTTCTTC	CASSIAGGSYNEQFF
TRBD1	-	TRBV5-4	TRBJ1-2	TGTATCCCGGGACAGGAGCTCATTTCGTATGGCTACACCTTC	CIPGQELISYGYTF
-	few	TRBV11-2	TRBJ1-1	TGTGCCAGCAGCTTATCAGGGTCCACTGAAGCTTTCTTT	CASSLSGSTEAFF
-	-	TRBV5-4	TRBJ2-1	TGTGCCAGCAGCTTCGGGGGAGATTACAATGAGCAGTTCTTC	CASSFGGDYNEQFF
-	-	TRBV4-3	TRBJ2-1	TGCGCCAGCAGCCAAGAGGCAGCAGCGGCTCCGGGAAATGAGCAGTTCTTC	CASSQEAAAAPGNEQFF
-	-	TRBV7-2	TRBJ1-3	TGTGCCAGCAGCTTAAGCGAGCTTTCTAGAAACACCATATATTTT	CASSLSELSRNTIYF
TRBD1	-	TRBV7-9	TRBJ1-1	TGTGCCAGCAGCGCCAGGGGGCTGGGGAACACTGAAGCTTTCTTT	CASSARGLGNTEAFF
-	-	TRBV5-1	TRBJ2-1	TGCGCCAGCAGCTTGGGACTATTCGGTGTACATGAGCAGTTCTTC	CASSLGLFGVHEQFF
TRBD2	-	TRBV29-1	TRBJ2-3	TGCAGCGTTGAAAGGACTAGCGGGAGCACAGATACGCAGTATTTT	CSVERTSGSTDTQYF
TRBD2	-	TRBV24-1	TRBJ2-1	TGTGCCACCAGTGCCCCTGGATCCTCTAGCGGGGCCCGACCCAGTGAGCAGTTCTTC	CATSAPGSSSGARPSEQFF
TRBD2	-	TRBV6-4	TRBJ2-2	TGTGCCAGCAGTGAGGAACTAGCGGGAGGTTACACCGGGGAGCTGTTTTTT	CASSEELAGGYTGELFF
-	-	TRBV7-2	TRBJ2-2	TGTGCCAGCAGCTCCTCATTAGCGGCGAACACCGGGGAGCTGTTTTTT	CASSSSLAANTGELFF
TRBD2	once	TRBV28	TRBJ2-3	TGTGCCAGCAGCCATAGCGGGAGGGGGGATACGCAGTATTTT	CASSHSGRGDTQYF
-	-	TRBV5-1	TRBJ2-5	TGCGCCAGCAGCACAGGCGCGGAGACCCAGTACTTC	CASSTGAETQYF
TRBD2	once	TRBV29-1	TRBJ2-1	TGCAGCGTTGATACTAGCGGGAGGGTGGGGCTCTCCTACAATGAGCAGTTCTTC	CSVDTSGRVGLSYNEQFF
TRBD1	-	TRBV28	TRBJ1-2	TGTGCCAGCAGTCCGTTCCAGGGGGCGGGTAACTATGGCTACACCTTC	CASSPFQGAGNYGYTF
-	-	TRBV10-3	TRBJ1-4	TGTGCCATCAGGAAGGGACGTGGGGGCTCTGAGGAAAAACTGTTTTTT	CAIRKGRGGSEEKLFF
TRBD1	-	TRBV6-5	TRBJ1-3	TGTGCCAGCAGGGGACAGGGGCGCTCTGGAAACACCATATATTTT	CASRGQGRSGNTIYF
TRBD1	-	TRBV7-2	TRBJ1-1	TGTGCCAGCAGCTTACAGGGGGAGACGAACACTGAAGCTTTCTTT	CASSLQGETNTEAFF
TRBD1	-	TRBV10-3	TRBJ1-1	TGTGCCATCAGTGCCTGGGACAGGGGTCCGAACACTGAAGCTTTCTTT	CAISAWDRGPNTEAFF
-	-	TRBV4-3	TRBJ2-2	TGCGCCAGCAGCCAAGATCCGGGTTTGGGCGGGGAGCTGTTTTTT	CASSQDPGLGGELFF
-	-	TRBV19	TRBJ1-1	TGTGCCAGTAGTATGGGGCAGAACACTGAAGCTTTCTTT	CASSMGQNTEAFF
TRBD2	-	TRBV19	TRBJ2-1	TGTGCCAGTAGTGGGATCGGACTAGAAGGTGAGCAGTTCTTC	CASSGIGLEGEQFF
-	-	TRBV19	TRBJ1-3	TGTGGCACCGGCAGGCAACACTCTGGAAACACCATATATTTT	CGTGRQHSGNTIYF
-	-	TRBV19	TRBJ1-2	TGTGCCAGTACCCCCTTCGGCCGGGGAGTAATGGGCTACACCTTC	CASTPFGRGVMGYTF
-	-	TRBV5-4	TRBJ1-6	TGTGCCAGCAGCTCGGACAGCTGGAATTCACCCCTCCACTTT	CASSSDSWNSPLHF
-	-	TRBV15	TRBJ1-2	TGTGCCACCAGCAGAGCCTATACGAACTATGGCTACACCTTC	CATSRAYTNYGYTF
TRBD2	-	TRBV6-5	TRBJ2-3	TGTGCCAGCAGTTACTCTGGCGGGAGTTTGCATACGCAGTATTTT	CASSYSGGSLHTQYF